One sample yielded the 20 T cell receptor beta chains listed below, sequenced in a study of CXCR3-negative and CXCR3-positive naive CD8 T cells. Study conclusions and caveats: Against CXCR3-negative naive cells, CXCR3-positive naive cells showed more hydrophobic TRB CDR3s.

Preparation of TRB cDNA libraries relied on 5' RACE carrying UMI labels. TCRdb reanalyzed the 5' RACE reads and collapses them to one entry per CDR3 protein, without DNA. The sample totals about 150,000 distinct CDR3 sequences. Their recognized antigens are unknown. The sequenced sample consisted of naive CXCR3+ CD8+ T cells from blood. Subset in this sample: CD45RO-CCR7+CD27+CD95- naive CD8+ T cells expressing CXCR3 (TNR3+). The receptors come from a human donor in good health. Some clones in this sample may be carry-over from other donors' samples.

The chain has TRBV5-1 and TRBJ1-5. Germline loops: CDR1 SGHRS, CDR2 YFSETQ. This CDR3 has 14 amino acids. CDR3 protein: CASRSGLSDQPQHF.

This chain joins TRBV2 and TRBJ2-7. The CDR3 consists of 11 residues. CDR1 and CDR2 from the germline V gene are SNHLY and FYNNEI. The CDR3 loop reads CASSEVGEQYF.

The genes are TRBV7-9 and TRBJ2-1; TCRdb selects TRBD2, and the lack of DNA leaves this call unchecked. Germline CDR1 SEHNR, CDR2 FQNEAQ (reference sequence). The CDR3 sequence is 16 residues long. The CDR3 sequence is CASSLGGRAVDNEQFF.

This chain links TRBV6-5 with TRBJ2-7; TCRdb proposes TRBD2, but this gene call is untestable without DNA. This CDR3 is 15 amino acids long. Looked up from germline, CDR1 is MNHEY and CDR2 is SVGAGI. The CDR3 sequence: CASSYSTSGGDEQYF.

The genes are TRBV28 and TRBJ2-1. CDR3 size: 13 residues. Per germline, CDR1 MDHEN and CDR2 SYDVKM. The CDR3 region is CASSLFPYNEQFF.

V is TRBV29-1 and J is TRBJ1-2; TCRdb's D call of TRBD1 is untestable without DNA. The CDR3 is 13 amino acids. Germline CDR1 SQVTM, CDR2 ANQGSEA. The CDR3 protein is CSVEISGGYGYTF.

This chain uses TRBV7-6 with TRBJ1-3; TCRdb's D gene call, TRBD1, goes unchecked for lack of DNA. The CDR3 has 16 amino acids. The germline CDR1 and CDR2 sequences are SGHVS and FNYEAQ. CDR3 loop: CASSLAWDSASDTIYF.

This chain links TRBV7-9 with TRBJ2-3; TCRdb gives TRBD1 as the D gene, but with no DNA this cannot be confirmed. Per germline, CDR1 SEHNR and CDR2 FQNEAQ (reference sequence). This CDR3 has 17 residues. CDR3 sequence reads: CASSQTGQGASSDTQYF. Drawing the rest from reference TRBV7-9 and TRBJ2-3, the complete variable domain is DTGVSQNPRHKITKRGQNVTFRCDPISEHNRLYWYRQTLGQGPEFLTYFQNEAQLEKSRLLSDRFSAERPKGSFSTLEIQRTEQGDSAMYLCASSQTGQGASSDTQYFGPGTRLTVL.

The chain combines TRBV12-3 or TRBV12-4 with TRBJ1-1; TCRdb names TRBD1, which stays unverified in the absence of DNA. The CDR3 loop spans 15 amino acids. The CDR3 protein is CASSLGQGAATEAFF.

This chain links TRBV9 with TRBJ2-2; TCRdb names TRBD2, which stays unverified in the absence of DNA. CDR1 and CDR2 (germline): SGDLS, YYNGEE. This CDR3 has 15 residues. The CDR3 is CASSSMGRNTGELFF.

The CDR3: CSAKQGEEDNEQFF. The chain has TRBV20-1 and TRBJ2-1; TCRdb outputs TRBD1, but without DNA this stays unchecked. CDR1 is DFQATT and CDR2 is SNEGSKA in the germline V gene (reference sequence). The CDR3 is made up of 14 amino acids.

The chain joins TRBV20-1 to TRBJ2-7; as DNA is missing, the TRBD1 call by TCRdb cannot be tested. CDR3 length: 12 residues. Germline V lookup: CDR1 DFQATT, CDR2 SNEGSKA (reference sequence). The CDR3 sequence is CSARGVGYEQYF.

This chain joins TRBV6-5 and TRBJ2-7; lacking DNA, the TRBD2 call made by TCRdb goes unchecked. The CDR3 loop spans 14 amino acids. CDR1 is MNHEY and CDR2 is SVGAGI in the germline V gene. CDR3: CASSFGGGGYEQYF.

The chain combines TRBV4-1 with TRBJ2-5; TCRdb's D call, TRBD2, is unchecked because there is no DNA. Germline lookup yields CDR1 MGHRA and CDR2 YSYEKL. The CDR3 spans 14 residues. This CDR3 is CASSQVDFGETQYF.

Here the CDR3 reads CASTTTGPNEQFF. The rearrangement uses TRBV5-1 and TRBJ2-1; the TCRdb D gene call, TRBD1, has no DNA to confirm it. CDR3 length equals 13 residues. CDR1 is SGHRS and CDR2 is YFSETQ in the germline V gene.

This sequence joins TRBV20-1 and TRBJ2-3; TCRdb indicates TRBD1, and absent DNA this call remains unverified. The CDR3 has 13 amino acids. Looked up from germline, CDR1 is DFQATT and CDR2 is SNEGSKA (reference sequence). The CDR3 sequence is CSARQGSTDTQYF.

V and J are TRBV5-6 and TRBJ2-2; the TCRdb D gene call, TRBD1, has no DNA to confirm it. The CDR3 totals 17 residues. Looked up from germline, CDR1 is SGHDT and CDR2 is YYEEEE. CDR3: CASSLDHRGPNTGELFF.

The chain carries TRBV3-1 and TRBJ2-5; no DNA is available, so the TRBD2 call from TCRdb remains unchecked. CDR3 length equals 17 residues. Germline loops: CDR1 LGHDT, CDR2 YNNKEL (reference sequence). The CDR3 protein is CASSQVGSGTPGETQYF.

This chain joins TRBV29-1 and TRBJ1-1; the D call of TRBD1 rests on TCRdb alone, since no DNA is present to check it. CDR1 SQVTM and CDR2 ANQGSEA come from the germline V gene. There are 12 residues in the CDR3. The CDR3 loop reads CSVGWGRAEAFF.

This chain links TRBV29-1 with TRBJ2-3; TCRdb proposes TRBD2, but this gene call is untestable without DNA. Germline V gene sequence: CDR1 SQVTM, CDR2 ANQGSEA. The CDR3 has 14 amino acids. CDR3 region: CSFSERDFTDTQYF.